The present TCR beta chain was sequenced within a study of CD8+CD57+ T cells in acquired aplastic anemia. The germline V gene encodes CDR1 DFQATT and CDR2 SNEGSKA (reference sequence). V lost 5 bases, J lost 0 bases, and 11 bases lay in between. This CDR3 spans 13 amino acids. CDR3 and TCR beta VDJ profiling relied on a genomic DNA template. TCRdb itself ran the reads through MiXCR, one entry per CDR3 protein. The sample includes some 200,000 distinct CDR3 sequences, 40% to 60% seen only once; the top ten take 15% to 20%. This clonotype has a handful of counts. Antigen: not known. Study-wide results and limits: Significant differences in CD8+ Simpson's diversity were not observed between patients and controls.

For sequencing, patients were chosen who had shown expansion of CD8+CD57+ cells by flow cytometry. The sequenced material came from sorted CD4+, CD8+, or CD8+CD57+ T cells (not recorded which) from PBMCs. This receptor was identified in a human donor with aplastic anemia. This chain uses TRBV20-1 with TRBJ2-7; D is uncertain. The CDR3 region is CSARSPGSYEQYF. The DNA of the CDR3 is TGCAGTGCTCGGTCCCCAGGCTCCTACGAGCAGTACTTC.